One sample yielded the 31 T cell receptor beta chains listed below, sequenced in a study of T cells in Graves' hyperthyroidism and ophthalmopathy. RNA transcripts gave rise to amplified TCR beta CDR3 regions. A first-round RT-PCR of the TCR CDR3 used the HTBI primer set. MiXCR, applied by TCRdb to the multiplex PCR reads, yields one record per CDR3 protein. The table shows 500,000 to 750,000 distinct CDR3 sequences, with 35% to 55% occurring only once. The sequenced sample was peripheral blood or thyroid tissue (not recorded which). The receptors derive from a woman younger than 30 with Graves' hyperthyroidism.

In this sample, this clonotype turned up many times. The chain recombines TRBV7-8 with TRBJ1-5; no definite D call. V lost 1 base and J lost 6, with 13 bases in between. The CDR3 is 15 residues long. In germline, CDR1 is SGHVS, CDR2 FQNEAQ. CDR3 DNA sequence: TGTGCCAGCAGCTTAGTGGCTATGTTTGGTCAGCCCCAGCATTTT. Translated: CASSLVAMFGQPQHF.

This clonotype was observed a few times. This sequence joins TRBV19 and TRBJ1-1; no reliable D call. The CDR3 is made up of 13 amino acids. Germline lookup yields CDR1 LNHDA and CDR2 SQIVND (reference sequence). Trimming took off 10 bases at V and 1 base at J, with 13 bases between the two ends. The CDR3 loop is CATSNAANTEAFF. The CDR3 nucleotides read TGTGCCACTAGCAATGCAGCGAACACTGAAGCTTTCTTT.

There are many counts of this clonotype. The chain combines TRBV3-1 with TRBJ1-5; no definite D call. Germline V lookup: CDR1 LGHDT, CDR2 YNNKEL (reference sequence). The CDR3 is made up of 13 amino acids. Trimming took off 4 bases at V and 6 bases at J, with 10 bases between the two ends. The CDR3 loop reads CASSPSSVQPQHF. The CDR3 DNA is TGTGCCAGCAGCCCATCCAGCGTTCAGCCCCAGCATTTT.

The chain links TRBV5-6 to TRBJ2-5; no clear D gene. Germline V gene lookup returns CDR1 SGHDT and CDR2 YYEEEE. The germline V and J ends were trimmed by 4 bases and 7 bases, with 8 bases remaining between them. This CDR3 is 11 amino acids long. CDR3 DNA: TGTGCCAGCAGCGGATCCGGGACCCAGTACTTC. It specifies CASSGSGTQYF.

As to this clonotype: This sequence may be a read error, since a much larger clone differs from it by one base. The CDR3 ends on some other residue instead of the conserved phenylalanine or tryptophan, so this is likely a read error. The CDR3 reads CASQGGREDTEAFL. CDR3 in DNA: TGTGCCAGCCAAGGCGGGAGGGAGGACACTGAAGCTTTCCTT. The chain recombines TRBV2 with TRBJ1-1; D not certain. This CDR3 has 14 amino acids. Trimming pared 8 bases from V and 3 bases from J, leaving 16 bases between. Germline CDR1 SNHLY, CDR2 FYNNEI.

The rearrangement uses TRBV29-1 and TRBJ1-5; 9 positions agree with TRBD1. The CDR3 is made up of 13 amino acids. V lost 8 bases, J lost 4 bases, and 6 bases stayed unmatched. Germline loops: CDR1 SQVTM, CDR2 ANQGSEA. CDR3 coding DNA: TGCAGCCCGGGACAGGGAGTTAATCAGCCCCAGCATTTT. It codes for CSPGQGVNQPQHF.

In its sample, this clonotype was seen many times. The CDR3 protein is CASNGGFGYTF. The CDR3 DNA reads as TGTGCCAGCAACGGTGGTTTCGGCTACACCTTC. This sequence joins TRBV2 and TRBJ1-2; D is uncertain. Germline V gene sequence: CDR1 SNHLY, CDR2 FYNNEI. Trimming took 7 bases from V and 8 from J, leaving 11 bases between them. CDR3 length equals 11 residues.

For this clonotype: No DNA is shown, since the ends of the CDR3 on it are uncertain; the CDR3 is the one TCRdb lists. CDR3 sequence: CASSIYLCSVETGGSVNEKLFF. This chain uses TRBV13 with TRBJ1-4; TRBD1 was called by the table and not checked on the DNA. The CDR3 length is 22 residues, termini included. Germline loops: CDR1 PRHDT, CDR2 FYEKMQ (reference sequence).

This clonotype has ten or more counts. This chain links TRBV9 with TRBJ1-3, with 7 bases matching TRBD1. Germline V lookup: CDR1 SGDLS, CDR2 YYNGEE. V shed 3 bases, J shed 0 bases, and the junction held 6 bases outside the gene matches. The CDR3 covers 16 residues. The CDR3 sequence is CASSARQGYSGNTIYF. The CDR3 coding sequence is TGTGCCAGCAGCGCCAGACAGGGTTACTCTGGAAACACCATATATTTT.

On this clonotype itself: Since a much larger clone is just one base distant, this may be a read error. This chain links TRBV29-1 with TRBJ2-7, with TRBD1 as a possible D gene (6 bases). The CDR3 totals 13 residues. CDR1 is SQVTM and CDR2 is ANQGSEA in the germline V gene. The germline V and J ends were trimmed by 4 bases and 4 bases, with 14 bases remaining between them. CDR3 residues: CSVADRRWYEQYF. DNA for the CDR3: TGCAGCGTTGCCGACAGGAGGTGGTACGAGCAGTACTTC.

This clonotype was seen a handful of times. The rearrangement uses TRBV20-1 and TRBJ2-5, with 13 positions matching TRBD2. The CDR3 runs to 13 residues. J gave up 3 bases and V 6 bases, and 1 base lay outside the gene matches. CDR1 DFQATT and CDR2 SNEGSKA come from the germline V gene (reference sequence). CDR3 in amino acids: CSAGLAGEETQYF. The CDR3 nucleotides read TGCAGTGCCGGACTAGCGGGAGAAGAGACCCAGTACTTC.

This clonotype was counted ten times or more. This chain uses TRBV25-1 with TRBJ2-5; the match to TRBD2 covers 7 bases. Trimming cost V 2 bases and J 5 bases; bases outside gene matches: 2. Per the germline V gene, CDR1 is MGHDK and CDR2 is SYGVNS. CDR3 length equals 13 residues. CDR3 bases: TGTGCCAGCAGTGAACGGGGGGTGGAGACCCAGTACTTC. This encodes CASSERGVETQYF.

V is TRBV6-9 and J is TRBJ1-5; 8 nucleotides match TRBD1. V lost 5 bases to trimming and J lost 3 bases; unmatched junction nucleotides: 9. Germline V lookup: CDR1 MNHGY, CDR2 SVAAGI. The CDR3 has 16 amino acids. CDR3 coding DNA: TGTGCCAGCAGTCTTGGGACAGGCGGTCTCAATCAGCCCCAGCATTTT. It yields the protein CASSLGTGGLNQPQHF.

V is TRBV29-1 and J is TRBJ2-7, with 16 bases that match TRBD2. The CDR3 spans 14 residues. Trimming took 7 bases from V and 3 from J; bases not matched to a gene: 3. CDR1 is SQVTM and CDR2 is ANQGSEA in the germline V gene. CDR3 DNA: TGCAGCGGAGGGACTAGCGGGAGGGTCTACGAGCAGTACTTC. Translation: CSGGTSGRVYEQYF.

This rearrangement joins TRBV7-2 to TRBJ2-7; 7 nucleotides match TRBD1. TRBJ2-5 explains the end of the DNA better; the J call may be wrong. Germline CDR1 and CDR2: SGHTA and FQGNSA. This CDR3 comprises 16 residues. CDR3 protein: CASSRPGTEHWETQYF. The CDR3 nucleotides read TGTGCCAGCAGCCGACCCGGGACAGAACATTGGGAGACCCAGTACTTC.

This clonotype was picked up a small number of times. The chain combines TRBV20-1 with TRBJ1-1; D ambiguous. The V gene's germline CDR1 is DFQATT and CDR2 SNEGSKA (reference sequence). The CDR3 contains 10 residues. Here the CDR3 reads CRRRYTEAFF. The DNA for the CDR3 is TGCAGGCGACGGTACACTGAAGCTTTCTTT.

Concerning this clonotype itself: One end of the junction does not line up with germline, which may come from a read error. This chain connects TRBV5-1 to TRBJ2-6, with D unclear. This CDR3 contains 13 residues. The germline V gene encodes CDR1 SGHRS and CDR2 YFSETQ. CDR3 nucleotides: TGTGCCAGCAGCCCCGGACGGACCAACGTCCTGACTTTC. Translated, it gives CASSPGRTNVLTF.

At least ten counts were recorded for this clonotype. The rearrangement links TRBV25-1 to TRBJ2-7; TRBD1 might be the D (5 bases). The CDR3 runs 11 residues. The ends were cut back, 8 bases at V and 3 bases at J, with 8 bases in the middle. Germline CDR1 MGHDK, CDR2 SYGVNS. The CDR3 loop is CASGALYEQYF. The CDR3 DNA reads as TGTGCCAGCGGGGCGCTCTACGAGCAGTACTTC.

In its sample, this clonotype was seen once. The chain joins TRBV29-1 to TRBJ1-5; unclear D gene. The V and J ends lost 1 base and 5 bases respectively, with 9 bases between them. The CDR3 loop spans 13 amino acids. CDR1 is SQVTM, CDR2 ANQGSEA, per germline. CDR3 loop: CSVEAEPYQPQHF. CDR3 in DNA: TGCAGCGTTGAAGCGGAGCCCTATCAGCCCCAGCATTTT.

This clonotype has at least ten counts. The gene calls are TRBV7-3 and TRBJ1-2; the D is unclear. The CDR3 length is 12 residues. Germline V gene data show CDR1 as SGHTA and CDR2 as FQGTGA. CDR3 bases: TGTGCAAAAGGAACTAAGGGCAGCGGCTACACCTTC. Amino acid sequence: CAKGTKGSGYTF.

This clonotype was seen repeatedly, ten times or more. The DNA is omitted, as the CDR3 cannot be located on it reliably, and the CDR3 follows TCRdb's listing. The chain links TRBV12-3 or TRBV12-4 to TRBJ1-5; the table gives TRBD1 as D, unverified against the DNA. The CDR3 region is 15 residues in length, termini included. The CDR3 sequence is CASSFGEGSGQPQHF.

This clonotype has a count of ten or more. This sequence joins TRBV19 and TRBJ2-2; D remains ambiguous. Germline CDR1 LNHDA, CDR2 SQIVND (reference sequence). The length of the CDR3 is 11 residues. Between the trimmed V and J ends, which lost 7 bases and 6 bases, there was a span of 6 bases. CDR3 loop: CASTVAGELFF. The CDR3 DNA follows: TGTGCCAGTACAGTAGCCGGGGAGCTGTTTTTT. The full variable domain, with the rest looked up from reference TRBV19 and TRBJ2-2, is DGGITQSPKYLFRKEGQNVTLSCEQNLNHDAMYWYRQDPGQGLRLIYYSQIVNDFQKGDIAEGYSVSREKKESFPLTVTSAQKNPTAFYLCASTVAGELFFGEGSRLTVL.

Remarks on this clonotype: Germline and junction disagree at one end, which may indicate a read error. The CDR3 region is CASSPRTPNF. The CDR3 DNA is TGTGCCAGCAGCCCCCGGACACCCAACTTC. The rearrangement links TRBV11-3 to TRBJ2-5, with D perhaps TRBD1 (5 bases). This CDR3 region has 10 residues. Germline-derived CDR1 and CDR2 are SGHNT and YENEEA.

V usage is TRBV6-6 and J usage is TRBJ2-2; 9 nucleotides agree with TRBD2. The CDR3 sequence is 16 residues long. Trimming cost V 10 bases and J 4 bases; bases outside gene matches: 13. Germline V gives CDR1 MNHNY, CDR2 SVGAGI (reference sequence). CDR3 DNA: TGTGCCATCAGGCTAGCGGGGAACTCGGGCACCGGGGAGCTGTTTTTT. Encoded protein: CAIRLAGNSGTGELFF.

This clonotype has only a few counts. V is TRBV5-4 and J is TRBJ2-2; 12 bases align to TRBD2. Germline V gene sequence: CDR1 SGHNT, CDR2 YYREEE (reference sequence). V trimming: 4 bases; J trimming: 4 bases; junction bases outside the gene matches: 8. This CDR3 region has 17 residues. DNA for the CDR3: TGTGCCAGCAGCCCACCCCCGGGACTAGCGGGCACCGGGGAGCTGTTTTTT. Protein: CASSPPPGLAGTGELFF.

This clonotype was seen ten or more times. The chain combines TRBV24-1 with TRBJ2-2; D is perhaps TRBD2 (6 bases). Germline CDR1 reads KGHDR; CDR2 reads SFDVKD. V was cut by 3 bases and J by 1 base, with 11 bases left in between. This CDR3 has 16 amino acids. The DNA of the CDR3 is TGTGCCACCAGTGATCCCGCTAGCGAGAACACCGGGGAGCTGTTTTTT. This codes for CATSDPASENTGELFF.

This chain connects TRBV20-1 to TRBJ2-5; TRBD1 aligns across 7 bases. TRBJ2-1 explains the end of the DNA better; the J call may be wrong. The CDR3 has 12 residues. Germline V gives CDR1 DFQATT, CDR2 SNEGSKA (reference sequence). In DNA, the CDR3 is TGCAGTGCTCTCCGACCAGGGGGTGAGCAGTTCTTC. Translating gives CSALRPGGEQFF.

The chain links TRBV29-1 to TRBJ1-2; no clear D gene. Germline V lookup: CDR1 SQVTM, CDR2 ANQGSEA. V was clipped by 8 bases and J by 1 base, with 8 bases between them. The CDR3 is 11 residues long. CDR3 residues: CSFANNYGYTF. The CDR3 DNA is TGCAGCTTTGCGAATAACTATGGCTACACCTTC.

The chain couples TRBV15 to TRBJ2-7, with 9 bases matching TRBD2. Germline lookup yields CDR1 LNHNV and CDR2 YYDKDF (reference sequence). The CDR3 runs 15 residues. V shed 2 bases and J 2 bases; nucleotides not matched to a gene: 4. CDR3 nucleotides: TGTGCCACCAGCAGACCGGGACTAGCTACCTACGAGCAGTACTTC. Its translation is CATSRPGLATYEQYF.

This clonotype was found once. J is TRBJ2-5 and V is TRBV20-1; 9 bases are a match to TRBD2. The germline gives CDR1 DFQATT, CDR2 SNEGSKA (reference sequence). Trimming at V came to 6 bases and at J to 4 bases, leaving 21 bases not matched to a gene. The CDR3 loop spans 18 amino acids. CDR3 coding DNA: TGCAGTGCAACACCTAGCGGGACGGGCGGGAGGATCCCAGAGACCCAGTACTTC. This codes for CSATPSGTGGRIPETQYF.

This clonotype was seen many times. This chain connects TRBV20-1 to TRBJ1-3; TRBD1 might be the D (6 bases). CDR3 length equals 15 residues. The germline V and J ends were trimmed by 5 bases and 4 bases, with 18 bases remaining between them. Germline V gene sequence: CDR1 DFQATT, CDR2 SNEGSKA (reference sequence). The CDR3 nucleotides are TGCAGTGCTCCCAAGGGTACAGGGCCCGGAAACACCATATATTTT. Residues: CSAPKGTGPGNTIYF.